The present TCR beta chain was sequenced within a study of CD8 T cells in ankylosing spondylitis. Whole-study results and caveats: Fewer than ten highly homologous variants made up a TCR beta motif that seemed to typify ankylosing spondylitis blood.

A note on this clonotype: Its antigen is not identified.

TCRdb independently ran MiXCR on the 5' RACE reads; one entry per CDR3 protein. The data hold about 540,000 distinct CDR3 sequences, with over 9.5% observed a single time. Sequences were obtained from blood, either unsorted or a sorted T cell fraction (not recorded which). The TCR sequence derives from a male donor with ankylosing spondylitis.

The CDR3 DNA sequence: TGCAGTGCGCCGCAGGGGGCCAGTGCTTTCTTT. The encoded protein is CSAPQGASAFF. The rearrangement joins TRBV20-1 to TRBJ1-1; 8 positions match TRBD1. Losses at the gene ends were 6 bases for V and 11 bases for J; bases not matched to a gene: 8. Germline loops: CDR1 DFQATT, CDR2 SNEGSKA (reference sequence). CDR3 length: 11 amino acids.